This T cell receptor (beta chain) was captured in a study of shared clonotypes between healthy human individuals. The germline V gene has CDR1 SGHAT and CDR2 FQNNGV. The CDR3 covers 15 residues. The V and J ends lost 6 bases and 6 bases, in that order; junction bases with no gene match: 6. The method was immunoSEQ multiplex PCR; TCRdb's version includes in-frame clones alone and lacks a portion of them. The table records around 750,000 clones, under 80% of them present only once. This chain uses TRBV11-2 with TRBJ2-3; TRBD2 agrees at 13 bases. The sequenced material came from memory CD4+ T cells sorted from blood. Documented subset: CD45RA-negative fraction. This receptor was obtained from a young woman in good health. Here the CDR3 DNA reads TGTGCCAGCAGTCGGACTAGCGGGAGTGCCGATACGCAGTATTTT. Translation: CASSRTSGSADTQYF.